A selection of T cell receptor beta chains follows, all from one sample in a study of T cells in Graves' hyperthyroidism and ophthalmopathy. A single record per CDR3 protein comes from TCRdb applying MiXCR to the multiplex PCR reads. Here the sample spans a few hundred thousand distinct CDR3 sequences, roughly 25% being singletons. The specimen sequenced was blood. Receptors originate from a man aged 45-65 years with Graves' hyperthyroidism. CDR3s include the opening cysteine and the closing phenylalanine or tryptophan. The D gene is left open where the match is weak. Some rows have no size entry. The others give once, few or many, or a class for an expanded clone.

cdr3_aa	clone_size	d_call	cdr3_length	j_call	v_call
CASSLTGIAKNIQCF	NA	TRBD1	15	TRBJ2-4	TRBV28
CASSLTGGWTGANVLTF	NA	TRBD1	17	TRBJ2-6	TRBV6-1
CASRDILAVYEQYF	NA	TRBD2	14	TRBJ2-7	TRBV6-1
CASSSWTGGAGSSSGANVLTF	NA	TRBD1	21	TRBJ2-6	TRBV28
CASTPSGSGNEQFF	few	TRBD2	14	TRBJ2-1	TRBV5-1
CASSRGGVYEQYF	many	TRBD2	13	TRBJ2-7	TRBV7-9
CASTGLSTYEQYF	many	TRBD2	13	TRBJ2-7	TRBV6-1
CASSYNEQFF	many	NA	10	TRBJ2-1	TRBV11-2
CSARLGTKNIQYF	few	NA	13	TRBJ2-4	TRBV20-1
CASSRDKGNSPLHF	NA	NA	14	TRBJ1-6	TRBV2
CASSQEGSGSVSETQYF	few	TRBD2	17	TRBJ2-5	TRBV4-1
CSASVRDYEQYF	many	NA	12	TRBJ2-7	TRBV20-1
CASSLWQGLDTQYF	NA	NA	14	TRBJ2-3	TRBV5-1
CSVGSENYYGYTF	once	NA	13	TRBJ1-2	TRBV29-1
CASSQTGGRYNEQFF	few	TRBD1	15	TRBJ2-1	TRBV12-3/TRBV12-4
CASSLEGARREPQHF	NA	TRBD1	15	TRBJ1-5	TRBV5-5
CASSAQQGYTEAFF	NA	NA	14	TRBJ1-1	TRBV12-3/TRBV12-4
CASGGGLHSYEQYF	many	TRBD2	14	TRBJ2-7	TRBV5-1
CASTSRPETQYF	NA	NA	12	TRBJ2-5	TRBV6-1
CASSLYSESQNTEAFF	few	NA	16	TRBJ1-1	TRBV27
CASSQSPGLAIGYNEQFF	NA	TRBD2	18	TRBJ2-1	TRBV14
CASSYSGTDEQYF	NA	TRBD1	13	TRBJ2-7	TRBV6-6
CASSPPTSGSDEQYF	few	TRBD2	15	TRBJ2-7	TRBV7-9
CASSSTGDTQYF	many	NA	12	TRBJ2-3	TRBV2
CASSEPASGSFTGELFF	few	TRBD2	17	TRBJ2-2	TRBV28
CASSQERGPRGGYAF	NA	NA	15	TRBJ1-2	TRBV3-1
CASSFRASGDYEQYF	few	TRBD2	15	TRBJ2-7	TRBV7-2
CASSQVSRLEADTQYF	few	NA	16	TRBJ2-3	TRBV4-1
CASGPGGSYEQYF	many	NA	13	TRBJ2-7	TRBV3-1
CASSRSLASEEPQHF	NA	NA	15	TRBJ1-5	TRBV18
CASSLVVHGDTQYF	once	NA	14	TRBJ2-3	TRBV7-9
CASSSKGPSGPLKDTEQFF	NA	NA	19	TRBJ2-1	TRBV6-2/TRBV6-3
CSASGVRSHNEQFF	few	NA	14	TRBJ2-1	TRBV20-1
CASSQTSETDTQYF	NA	TRBD2	14	TRBJ2-3	TRBV9
CSGAGVWETQYF	NA	TRBD2	12	TRBJ2-5	TRBV29-1
CASSPVGGTEAFF	NA	NA	13	TRBJ1-1	TRBV5-1
CASSSGGLAGGFSYEQYF	NA	TRBD2	18	TRBJ2-7	TRBV19
CASSLVGLAGLNEQFF	few	TRBD2	16	TRBJ2-1	TRBV7-9
CASSFKPGAGANVLTF	few	NA	16	TRBJ2-6	TRBV27
CASSIGQLPYEQYF	NA	NA	14	TRBJ2-7	TRBV19
CASTMGVQGNTEAFF	NA	NA	15	TRBJ1-1	TRBV19
CASSLAGVMNEQFF	few	NA	14	TRBJ2-1	TRBV11-2
CATSTSGHQVVRYTDTQYF	NA	NA	19	TRBJ2-3	TRBV15
CATSDNIGRFDGYTF	NA	NA	15	TRBJ1-2	TRBV24-1
CASSLGRPAYEQYF	many	NA	14	TRBJ2-7	TRBV12-3/TRBV12-4
CSARSTGTGELFF	NA	TRBD1	13	TRBJ2-2	TRBV20-1
CSAQGNRGQETQYF	many	NA	14	TRBJ2-5	TRBV20-1
CASSSPGTEAFF	many	NA	12	TRBJ1-1	TRBV28
CASGSIRSTGELFF	many	NA	14	TRBJ2-2	TRBV12-5
CASRDTRDRGYEQYF	NA	TRBD1	15	TRBJ2-7	TRBV25-1
CASSPGLVYNEQFF	few	TRBD2	14	TRBJ2-1	TRBV12-3/TRBV12-4
CASSFAPNRPILSAKETQYF	many	NA	20	TRBJ2-5	TRBV12-3/TRBV12-4
CSAPGPPGGDTEAFF	few	TRBD1	15	TRBJ1-1	TRBV20-1